The clone carrying this TCR beta chain was seen only a few times. From germline, CDR1 is LNHDA and CDR2 SQIVND (reference sequence). This CDR3 contains 17 residues. V was clipped by 7 bases and J by 5 bases; unmatched bases: 19. The source of the sample is a study of blood T cell repertoires in COVID-19. Whole-study context: Samples came from the United States, Italy and Spain, spanning acute and convalescent COVID-19. Sample material is recorded as cDNA or gDNA derived from T cells, B-cell-depleted T cells, or PBMCs.

Original handling: Counts of nucleated cells, estimated from reference gene primer amplification, were obtained. Sequencing was performed with immunoSEQ multiplex PCR; in TCRdb, only in-frame clones are kept and a portion is missing. The V and J calls and clone size were taken over from that table, and D and trimming were inferred from the DNA. The table includes a few hundred thousand clones, about 88% detected once. Input material: peripheral blood. The receptor's source is a human donor in a cohort sampled during active COVID-19. The chain carries TRBV19 and TRBJ1-2; 7 bases line up with TRBD1. The CDR3 DNA is TGTGCCAGTACCACCAGGGGGACCTCCCCGGGGTATTATGGCTACACCTTC. Protein: CASTTRGTSPGYYGYTF.